This TCR beta chain is drawn from a study of blood T cells in healthy people across ages. There are a few counts of this clonotype. The CDR3 length is 15 residues. Germline CDR1 SEHNR, CDR2 FQNEAQ (reference sequence). The junction had 10 bases not matched to a gene; V was cut back by 5 bases and J by 5 bases. With a J-beta primer mix and a sample-barcoded 5' primer, a second PCR ran about 7 to 12 cycles. TCRdb re-analysed the 5' RACE reads in MiXCR, keeping a single row per CDR3 protein. The sample carries approximately 810,000 distinct CDR3 sequences, around 26% recorded once. This receptor was obtained from a woman older than 75 in good health. The V and J genes are TRBV7-9 and TRBJ1-2, with TRBD1 identical over 8 bases. Sequences were obtained from blood. The CDR3 nucleotides are TGTGCCAGCAGCCCAGGACAGGGACATAGTTATGGCTACACCTTC. Its protein product is CASSPGQGHSYGYTF.